The clone carrying this T cell receptor (beta chain) was seen at least ten times. The time point: newly diagnosed GD, antithyroid drugs for less than 3 months. The TCR library was made from RNA extracted from PBMCs. This specimen belongs to a study of regulatory T cells in long-lasting Graves disease. Losses at the gene ends were 6 bases for V and 8 bases for J; bases not matched to a gene: 8. Germline values: CDR1 DFQATT, CDR2 SNEGSKA (reference sequence). This CDR3 region has 14 residues. Arm-PCR of CDR3 regions and iRepertoire HTBI primers were the basis on which TCR beta libraries were built. TCRdb re-called the multiplex PCR reads through MiXCR, storing one row per CDR3 protein. Found here are 390,000 or so distinct CDR3 sequences, about an eighth of them singletons; the top ten hold approximately 20%. These data were likewise used in another study, on T cells in Graves' hyperthyroidism and ophthalmopathy. That publication notes: Carried out on the TCR CDR3, a first-round RT-PCR used the HTBI primer set.

V gene TRBV20-1 combines with J gene TRBJ2-1; TRBD2 agrees at 12 bases. The sample was peripheral blood mononuclear cells (PBMCs), taken at new diagnosis, from a patient treated with antithyroid drugs. The sequence was collected from a woman between 18 and 29 years old with Graves disease. The CDR3 nucleotides read TGCAGTGCCGTCCTAGCGGGGGGGTTGGATGAGCAGTTCTTC. Amino acids: CSAVLAGGLDEQFF.